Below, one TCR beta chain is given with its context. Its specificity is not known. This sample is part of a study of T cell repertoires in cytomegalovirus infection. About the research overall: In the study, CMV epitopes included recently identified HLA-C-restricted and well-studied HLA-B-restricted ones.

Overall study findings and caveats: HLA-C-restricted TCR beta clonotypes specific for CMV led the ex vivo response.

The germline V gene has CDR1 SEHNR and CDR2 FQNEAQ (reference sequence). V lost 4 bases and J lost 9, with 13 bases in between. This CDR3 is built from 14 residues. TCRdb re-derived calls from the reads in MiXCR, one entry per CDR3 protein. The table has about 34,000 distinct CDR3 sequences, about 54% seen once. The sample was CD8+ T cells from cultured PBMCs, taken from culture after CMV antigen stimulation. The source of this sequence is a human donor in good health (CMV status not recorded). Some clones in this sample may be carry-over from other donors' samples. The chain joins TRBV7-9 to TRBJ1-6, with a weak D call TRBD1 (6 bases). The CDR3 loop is CASSSQGISSPLHF. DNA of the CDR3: TGTGCCAGCAGCTCCCAGGGGATTAGTTCACCCCTCCACTTT.